The 2 T cell receptor beta chains below were found in one sample sequenced in a study of T cells in Graves' hyperthyroidism and ophthalmopathy. TCR beta CDR3 region amplification was performed from RNA transcripts. HTBI primers were used for first-round RT-PCR of the TCR CDR3. TCRdb fed the multiplex PCR reads into MiXCR, producing one record per CDR3 protein. The data hold approximately 700,000 distinct CDR3 sequences, with roughly 15% observed a single time. The source material was blood. These TCRs come from a young man with Graves' hyperthyroidism.

The CDR3 region is CASSQDPAAPYEQYF. The DNA of the CDR3 is TGCGCCAGCAGCCAAGATCCGGCAGCACCCTACGAGCAGTACTTC. J is TRBJ2-7 and V is TRBV4-3; D is unclear. In germline, CDR1 is LGHNA, CDR2 YSLEER. Trimming took 0 bases from V and 2 from J, leaving 11 bases between them. The CDR3 consists of 15 residues.

CDR3 protein: CASSLPGRQNTEAFF. In DNA form, the CDR3 reads TGTGCCAGCAGCTTACCCGGCAGACAGAACACTGAAGCTTTCTTT. The chain combines TRBV7-8 with TRBJ1-1; D uncertain. Germline values: CDR1 SGHVS, CDR2 FQNEAQ. V lost 2 bases, J lost 1 base, and 11 bases lay in between. The CDR3 runs 15 residues.